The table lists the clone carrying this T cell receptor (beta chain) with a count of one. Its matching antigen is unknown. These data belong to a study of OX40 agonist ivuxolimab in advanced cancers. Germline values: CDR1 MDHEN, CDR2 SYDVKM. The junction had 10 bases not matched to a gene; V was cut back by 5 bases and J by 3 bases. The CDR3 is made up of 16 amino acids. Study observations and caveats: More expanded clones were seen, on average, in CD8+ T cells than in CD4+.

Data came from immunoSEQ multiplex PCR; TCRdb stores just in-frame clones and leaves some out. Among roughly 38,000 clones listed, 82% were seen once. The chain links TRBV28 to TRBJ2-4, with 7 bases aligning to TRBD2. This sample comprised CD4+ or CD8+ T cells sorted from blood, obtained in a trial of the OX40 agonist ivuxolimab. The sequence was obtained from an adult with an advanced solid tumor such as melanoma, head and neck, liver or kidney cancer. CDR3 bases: TGTGCCAGCAGTCGGCAACCCCGGGGGGTCAAAAACATTCAGTACTTC. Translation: CASSRQPRGVKNIQYF.